A single sample gave rise to the 5 T cell receptor beta chains below, sequenced in a study of cytomegalovirus exposure and HLA in healthy donors. The PCR used 60 Vbeta and 13 Jbeta primers. Sequencing used immunoSEQ multiplex PCR; TCRdb keeps in-frame clones, though not all of them. The sample holds 110,000 to 150,000 clones, around four fifths seen once. The sample taken for sequencing was PBMCs. These receptors were collected from a woman between 55 and 75 years old in good health and CMV-seropositive.

In DNA, the CDR3 is TGTGCCAGCAGCCCGGGGTGGGGAGACTATGGCTACACCTTC. This sequence encodes CASSPGWGDYGYTF. V is TRBV7-9 and J is TRBJ1-2; D is uncertain. The V and J ends lost 5 bases and 3 bases respectively, with 13 bases between them. The CDR3 extends over 14 amino acids. CDR1 is SEHNR and CDR2 is FQNEAQ in the germline V gene (reference sequence).

V and J are TRBV5-1 and TRBJ2-1; D is perhaps TRBD1 (6 bases). The CDR3 is 17 residues long. The V end lost 1 base, the J end lost 7 bases, and 21 bases lay between the germline ends. Germline loops: CDR1 SGHRS, CDR2 YFSETQ. In DNA form, the CDR3 reads TGCGCCAGCAGCTTGTGGGGGCCTCGGACCGACACAAATGAGCAGTTCTTC. It is translated as CASSLWGPRTDTNEQFF. Filled out from reference TRBV5-1 and TRBJ2-1, the complete variable domain reads KAGVTQTPRYLIKTRGQQVTLSCSPISGHRSVSWYQQTPGQGLQFLFEYFSETQRNKGNFPGRFSGRQFSNSRSEMNVSTLELGDSALYLCASSLWGPRTDTNEQFFGPGTRLTVL.

This clone has a single count. The chain employs TRBV6-1 and TRBJ2-7, with 11 positions matching TRBD2. CDR1 is MNHNS, CDR2 SASEGT, per germline. The CDR3 totals 14 residues. The V segment lost 3 bases and the J segment 2 bases; nucleotides outside the gene matches: 0. The CDR3 bases are TGTGCCAGCAGTGATAGCGGGAGGGCCTACGAGCAGTACTTC. Its protein product is CASSDSGRAYEQYF.

The chain carries TRBV18 and TRBJ2-3; 8 bases are a match to TRBD1. The V gene's germline CDR1 is KGHSH and CDR2 LQKENI. This CDR3 contains 16 residues. With 2 bases clipped from V and 0 bases from J, the junction kept 4 bases outside the gene matches. The CDR3 sequence is CASSPKQGVSTDTQYF. In DNA, the CDR3 is TGTGCCAGCTCACCAAAACAGGGGGTGAGCACAGATACGCAGTATTTT.

The rearrangement uses TRBV7-6 and TRBJ2-1, with 9 bases matching TRBD2. The CDR3 runs 18 residues. The germline gives CDR1 SGHVS, CDR2 FNYEAQ. V lost 0 bases to trimming and J lost 1 base; unmatched junction nucleotides: 7. The CDR3 coding sequence is TGTGCCAGCAGCTTAGCCGCGGGGGGGAGTAGGTCCTACAATGAGCAGTTCTTC. It encodes CASSLAAGGSRSYNEQFF.